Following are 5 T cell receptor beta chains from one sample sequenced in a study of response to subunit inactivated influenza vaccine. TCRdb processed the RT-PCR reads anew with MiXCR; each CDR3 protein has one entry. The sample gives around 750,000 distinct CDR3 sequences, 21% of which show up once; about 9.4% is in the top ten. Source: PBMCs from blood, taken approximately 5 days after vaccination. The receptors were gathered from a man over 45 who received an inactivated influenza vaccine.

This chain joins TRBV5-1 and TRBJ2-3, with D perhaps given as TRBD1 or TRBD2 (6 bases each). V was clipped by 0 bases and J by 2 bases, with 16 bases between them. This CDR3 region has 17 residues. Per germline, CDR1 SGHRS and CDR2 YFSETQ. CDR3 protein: CASSLGPGRGPTDTQYF. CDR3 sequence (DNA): TGCGCCAGCAGCTTGGGGCCAGGCCGGGGGCCCACAGATACGCAGTATTTT.

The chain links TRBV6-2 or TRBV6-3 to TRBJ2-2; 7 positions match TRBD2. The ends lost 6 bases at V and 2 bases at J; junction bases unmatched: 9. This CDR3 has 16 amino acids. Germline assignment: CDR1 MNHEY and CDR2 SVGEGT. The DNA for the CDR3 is TGTGCCAGCAGGTACACCGGGACTAAAAACACCGGGGAGCTGTTTTTT. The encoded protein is CASRYTGTKNTGELFF.

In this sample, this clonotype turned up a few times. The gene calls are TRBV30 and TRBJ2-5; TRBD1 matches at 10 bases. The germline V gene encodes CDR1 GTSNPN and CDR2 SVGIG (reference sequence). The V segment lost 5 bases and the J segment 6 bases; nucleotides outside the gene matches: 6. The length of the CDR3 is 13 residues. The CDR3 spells CAWGTGVIKTQYF. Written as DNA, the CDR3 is TGTGCCTGGGGGACAGGGGTGATAAAGACCCAGTACTTC.

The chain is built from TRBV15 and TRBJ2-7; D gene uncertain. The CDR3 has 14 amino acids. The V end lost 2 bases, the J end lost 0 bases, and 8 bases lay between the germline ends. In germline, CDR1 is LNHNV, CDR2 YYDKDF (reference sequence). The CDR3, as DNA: TGTGCCACCAGCAGACAGTTAAGCTCCTACGAGCAGTACTTC. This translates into CATSRQLSSYEQYF.

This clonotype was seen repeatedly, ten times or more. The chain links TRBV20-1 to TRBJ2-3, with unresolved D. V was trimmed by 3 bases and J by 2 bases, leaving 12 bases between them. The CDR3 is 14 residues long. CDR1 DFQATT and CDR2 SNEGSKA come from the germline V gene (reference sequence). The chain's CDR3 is CSASLGVYTDTQYF. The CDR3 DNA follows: TGCAGTGCTAGTCTTGGGGTGTACACAGATACGCAGTATTTT.